Here is one T cell receptor (beta chain) with its context. Its cognate antigen is unknown. The protocol was immunoSEQ multiplex PCR, while the TCRdb copy is restricted to in-frame clones and leaves out a portion. The repertoire has more than 90,000 clones, roughly 80% of them found once; the top ten carry around 5.5%. The record originates from a study of OX40 agonist ivuxolimab in advanced cancers. For the study at large: A mean age of approximately 64 years, range about 20 to 85, was recorded, and 80% to 90% were male. Regarding the study as a whole: Those patients achieving a partial response at 0.1-3.0 mg/kg showed among the lowest clonal expansion.

Samples of blood were obtained at baseline, on cycle 4 day 1, and on cycle 7 day 1. This TCR was sampled from an adult with an advanced solid tumor such as melanoma, head and neck, liver or kidney cancer. This specimen was CD4+ or CD8+ T cells sorted from blood, taken in a trial of the OX40 agonist ivuxolimab.

DNA for the CDR3: TGTGCCAGCAGCTCCCCGGGAGGAACCTACGAGCAGTACTTC. It is translated as CASSSPGGTYEQYF. The chain employs TRBV7-9 and TRBJ2-7; 7 positions agree with TRBD2. CDR1 and CDR2 (germline): SEHNR, FQNEAQ (reference sequence). Trimming took 4 bases from V and 2 from J; bases not matched to a gene: 5. CDR3 length: 14 amino acids.